Listed below are T cell receptor beta chains from one sample, sequenced in a study of persistence of HIV-infected CD4 T cells. Produced via immunoSEQ multiplex PCR; TCRdb's table is partial and in-frame only. The table includes tens of thousands of clones, 88% detected once. Their cognate antigens are unknown. Here the sequenced sample was CD4+ T cells sorted from PBMCs after approximately 20-hour stimulation, taken from a patient who received antiretroviral therapy. All receptors derive from an adult woman with HIV who was CMV-seropositive. Both conserved end residues are part of each CDR3. The D gene is left open where the match is weak. Some rows mark clone size as missing; the rest say once, few, many or name a class of expanded clone.

TRBJ1-5 once TRBD1 15 TRBV10-3 TGTGCCATCAGAGAGGACAGGTATAGCAATCAGCCCCAGCATTTT CAIREDRYSNQPQHF
TRBJ1-2 - - 12 TRBV27 TGTGCCAGCAGCCCGGACTTCTATGGCTACACCTTC CASSPDFYGYTF
TRBJ2-1 - TRBD1 15 TRBV5-6 TGTGCCAGCATCCCCGCGGGCAGGGGGCCCAATGAGCAGTTCTTC CASIPAGRGPNEQFF
TRBJ1-2 - - 13 TRBV13 TGTGCCAGCAGCTTAACCGTAGGGCGTGGCTACACCTTC CASSLTVGRGYTF
TRBJ2-3 - - 15 TRBV5-1 TGCGCCAGCAGCTTGGGTGGGGGGCGCACAGATACGCAGTATTTT CASSLGGGRTDTQYF
TRBJ2-3 - - 12 TRBV12-3/TRBV12-4 TGTGCCAGCAGGGCCTATTCCGATACGCAGTATTTT CASRAYSDTQYF
TRBJ2-7 - - 12 TRBV29-1 TGCAGCGCCGGAGGACAGACCTACGAGCAGTACTTC CSAGGQTYEQYF
TRBJ1-1 - TRBD1 15 TRBV7-9 TGTGCCAGCAGCTCCCCCCTGGACAGGGAGGATGAAGCTTTCTTT CASSSPLDREDEAFF
TRBJ1-6 - - 14 TRBV7-2 TGTGCCAGCACCTTAGTCCTGGGGAGATCACCCCTCCACTTT CASTLVLGRSPLHF
TRBJ1-1 - - 17 TRBV9 TGTGCCAGCAGCGTAGCGAGCCAGGGGAAAATGAACACTGAAGCTTTCTTT CASSVASQGKMNTEAFF
TRBJ2-1 - - 14 TRBV2 TGTGCCAGCAGTGATTGGGGATCCTACAATGAGCAGTTCTTC CASSDWGSYNEQFF
TRBJ1-1 - - 13 TRBV5-1 TGCGCCAGCAGCTTGGTCTCAGGACATGAAGCTTTCTTT CASSLVSGHEAFF
TRBJ1-1 - TRBD1 12 TRBV6-5 TGTGCCACTACAGGGGTATGGACTGAAGCTTTCTTT CATTGVWTEAFF
TRBJ2-5 - - 15 TRBV5-4 TGTGCCAGCAGCTTGGACCAGGGGAGGGGAGAGACCCAGTACTTC CASSLDQGRGETQYF
TRBJ2-1 - - 12 TRBV10-3 TGTGCCATCTCCGAGAAATCCAATGAGCAGTTCTTC CAISEKSNEQFF
TRBJ2-7 - TRBD2 15 TRBV10-3 TGTGCCATCAGGGACCTCGGGACTAGCGGGGGGGAGCAGTACTTC CAIRDLGTSGGEQYF
TRBJ2-2 - - 12 TRBV27 TGTGCCAGCAGGAAGACAAGCGGGGAGCTGTTTTTT CASRKTSGELFF
TRBJ1-1 few - 15 TRBV5-4 TGTGCCAGCAGCCCGGGAAGGACAGAGAACACTGAAGCTTTCTTT CASSPGRTENTEAFF
TRBJ2-2 - TRBD1 16 TRBV5-5 TGTGCCAGCAGCTTCACACAGGGGCTAAACACCGGGGAGCTGTTTTTT CASSFTQGLNTGELFF
TRBJ1-1 - - 13 TRBV28 TGTGTCAGCAGTTTACCGGGGTTCGCTGAAGCTTTCTTT CVSSLPGFAEAFF
TRBJ2-5 - - 11 TRBV12-3/TRBV12-4 TGTGCCAGCAGTTTATATGAGACCCAGTACTTC CASSLYETQYF
TRBJ1-1 - - 14 TRBV4-2 TGTGCCAGCAGCGCGCGGGGACAATTCACTGAAGCTTTCTTT CASSARGQFTEAFF
TRBJ1-6 - TRBD1 15 TRBV5-1 TGCGCCAGCAGCGGAGGACAGGGGAGTGAGTCACCCCTCCACTTT CASSGGQGSESPLHF
TRBJ1-2 - TRBD1 18 TRBV3-1/TRBV3-2 TGTGCCAGCAGCCGCAGATTGGACAGGGGCTATCGTCTAAATGGCTACACCTTC CASSRRLDRGYRLNGYTF